Listed here are 18 T cell receptor beta chains from one sample, sequenced in a study of shared clonotypes between healthy human individuals. Libraries were prepared by immunoSEQ multiplex PCR; TCRdb keeps only in-frame clonotypes and omits some of them. The sample carries about 95,000 clones, roughly two thirds recorded once. Sequencing used memory CD8+ T cells sorted from blood. Regarding subset: CD45RO+ cells pooled with CCR7-negative TemRA cells. The receptors derive from a young man in good health.

The chain is built from TRBV30 and TRBJ2-7; possible D gene TRBD1, 6 bases. Between the trimmed V and J ends, which lost 3 bases and 1 base, there was a span of 16 bases. Per the germline V gene, CDR1 is GTSNPN and CDR2 is SVGIG (reference sequence). This CDR3 spans 15 amino acids. CDR3: CAWSQPRQASYEQYF. The CDR3 DNA reads as TGTGCCTGGAGCCAGCCGAGACAGGCATCCTACGAGCAGTACTTC.

This clone was seen a few times. The chain has TRBV11-1 and TRBJ2-7; 10 bases align to TRBD1. Germline V gene sequence: CDR1 SGHAT, CDR2 FQDESV (reference sequence). This CDR3 spans 15 amino acids. Trimming took 3 bases from V and 6 from J; bases not matched to a gene: 8. This CDR3 reads CASSFNPDRGSEQYF. Written as DNA, the CDR3 is TGTGCCAGCAGCTTTAATCCGGACAGGGGGTCCGAGCAGTACTTC.

CDR3 DNA: TGTGCCAGCAGGGGAAATGAGCAGTTCTTC. It translates to CASRGNEQFF. The chain uses TRBV11-2 and TRBJ2-1, with D hard to call. V was trimmed by 6 bases and J by 7 bases, leaving 4 bases between them. Germline-derived CDR1 and CDR2 are SGHAT and FQNNGV. The CDR3 spans 10 residues.

V is TRBV9 and J is TRBJ2-1, with D uncertain. Trimming removed 0 bases at V and 8 bases at J, with 15 bases between. There are 15 residues in the CDR3. From germline, CDR1 is SGDLS and CDR2 YYNGEE. This CDR3 reads CASSVGVGRRDEQFF. The CDR3 bases are TGTGCCAGCAGCGTAGGGGTAGGGCGGCGCGATGAGCAGTTCTTC.

The CDR3 here is CASSLYHGFSGGFGEQFF. As DNA, the CDR3 is TGCGCCAGCAGCTTGTATCATGGATTTTCAGGGGGGTTCGGTGAGCAGTTCTTC. This chain links TRBV5-1 with TRBJ2-1; tentative D call: TRBD1 (7 bases). Germline V gene sequence: CDR1 SGHRS, CDR2 YFSETQ. This CDR3 spans 18 amino acids. Trimming left V 1 base short and J 9 bases short, with 26 bases between.

The V call is TRBV7-2, the J call TRBJ1-2; no clear D. Trimming removed 1 base from V and 7 bases from J, with 16 bases in between. Germline V CDR1 and CDR2: SGHTA, FQGNSA. The CDR3 contains 15 residues. CDR3 residues: CASSLVGPGTGGYTF. CDR3 DNA: TGTGCCAGCAGCTTAGTTGGACCGGGAACGGGTGGCTACACCTTC.

This chain connects TRBV5-1 to TRBJ2-3; 15 positions match TRBD2. The germline gives CDR1 SGHRS, CDR2 YFSETQ. This CDR3 region has 16 residues. J was trimmed by 4 bases and V by 6 bases; bases with no gene match: 6. The CDR3 nucleotides are TGCGCCAGCAACCTTCGGACTAGCGGGAGGGCAGATACGCAGTATTTT. This codes for CASNLRTSGRADTQYF. The variable domain in full, completed from reference TRBV5-1 and TRBJ2-3, reads KAGVTQTPRYLIKTRGQQVTLSCSPISGHRSVSWYQQTPGQGLQFLFEYFSETQRNKGNFPGRFSGRQFSNSRSEMNVSTLELGDSALYLCASNLRTSGRADTQYFGPGTRLTVL.

The V and J genes are TRBV7-9 and TRBJ2-3; D gene ambiguous. CDR3 size: 13 residues. The ends were cut back, 5 bases at V and 4 bases at J, with 10 bases in the middle. Germline loops: CDR1 SEHNR, CDR2 FQNEAQ (reference sequence). CDR3 in DNA: TGTGCCAGCAGCGGTGAAGGTCCAGATACGCAGTATTTT. Amino acid sequence: CASSGEGPDTQYF.

The CDR3 here is CASSHSTGVSTDTQYF. CDR3 DNA: TGTGCCAGCAGCCACTCGACAGGAGTTAGCACAGATACGCAGTATTTT. J is TRBJ2-3 and V is TRBV14, with TRBD1 as a possible D gene (6 bases). The CDR3 covers 16 residues. The germline V gene encodes CDR1 SGHDN and CDR2 FVKESK. V was clipped by 3 bases and J by 0 bases, with 13 bases between them.

The chain is built from TRBV19 and TRBJ1-2; the D gene is possibly TRBD1 (6 bases). Trimming stripped 7 bases from V and 5 bases from J, with 17 bases between. Germline-derived CDR1 and CDR2 are LNHDA and SQIVND (reference sequence). This CDR3 contains 14 residues. The CDR3 DNA is TGTGCCAGTACTCCAAGGGCCACAGGGTATGGCTACACCTTC. Translating gives CASTPRATGYGYTF. The full variable domain, with the rest looked up from reference TRBV19 and TRBJ1-2, is DGGITQSPKYLFRKEGQNVTLSCEQNLNHDAMYWYRQDPGQGLRLIYYSQIVNDFQKGDIAEGYSVSREKKESFPLTVTSAQKNPTAFYLCASTPRATGYGYTFGSGTRLTVV.

Ten or more counts support this clone. The gene calls are TRBV7-9 and TRBJ2-5, with 10 bases matching TRBD2. The CDR3 is 17 amino acids. With 5 bases clipped from V and 5 bases from J, the junction kept 14 bases outside the gene matches. CDR1 is SEHNR and CDR2 is FQNEAQ in the germline V gene (reference sequence). CDR3 loop: CASSPRTSGFFGETQYF. The CDR3, as DNA: TGTGCCAGCAGCCCCAGGACTAGCGGATTTTTCGGGGAGACCCAGTACTTC.

This clone came up many times. The gene calls are TRBV27 and TRBJ2-1, with 15 bases lining up with TRBD2. The CDR3 loop spans 19 amino acids. Per germline, CDR1 MNHEY and CDR2 SMNVEV (reference sequence). The V segment lost 5 bases and the J segment 4 bases; nucleotides outside the gene matches: 12. Written as DNA, the CDR3 is TGTGCCAGCAGTGAGAGAATACCGGGACTAGCGGGAGGTTACAATGAGCAGTTCTTC. Protein: CASSERIPGLAGGYNEQFF.

This clone was detected a few times. The gene calls are TRBV11-2 and TRBJ2-3; D is unresolved. CDR1 is SGHAT and CDR2 is FQNNGV in the germline V gene. V was trimmed by 5 bases and J by 1 base, leaving 13 bases between them. The length of the CDR3 is 15 residues. CDR3 DNA: TGTGCCAGCAGCCCGCTAGTGATGGGCACAGATACGCAGTATTTT. Amino acids: CASSPLVMGTDTQYF.

For the CDR3, the DNA is TGTGCCAGCGGGGCCTTGCGGGAGGGGAACGGGGAGCTGTTTTTT. This sequence encodes CASGALREGNGELFF. The V gene is TRBV9, the J gene TRBJ2-2, with 9 bases matching TRBD2. The CDR3 consists of 15 residues. Unmatched junction bases numbered 11, after V lost 7 bases and J lost 7 bases. In germline, CDR1 is SGDLS, CDR2 YYNGEE.

The chain links TRBV7-9 to TRBJ2-7; D gene unclear. The ends were cut back, 4 bases at V and 0 bases at J, with 10 bases in the middle. Germline V gene data show CDR1 as SEHNR and CDR2 as FQNEAQ (reference sequence). This CDR3 region has 14 residues. In DNA form, the CDR3 reads TGTGCCAGCAGCTCGGACGGGTCCTCCTACGAGCAGTACTTC. It encodes CASSSDGSSYEQYF.

The chain is built from TRBV7-8 and TRBJ2-7, with 7 positions matching TRBD1. The CDR3 loop spans 14 amino acids. The V segment lost 0 bases and the J segment 5 bases; nucleotides outside the gene matches: 4. Germline assignment: CDR1 SGHVS and CDR2 FQNEAQ. The CDR3 nucleotides read TGTGCCAGCAGCTTAGCAGGGGGCGTAAACGAGCAGTACTTC. This codes for CASSLAGGVNEQYF.

A single count supports this clone. The rearrangement uses TRBV13 and TRBJ2-7; D is tentatively TRBD1 or TRBD2 (5 bases each). Germline V gene sequence: CDR1 PRHDT, CDR2 FYEKMQ (reference sequence). V dropped 0 bases and J dropped 6 bases, with 18 bases sitting between them. The CDR3 has 16 residues. For the CDR3, the DNA is TGTGCCAGCAGCTTAGGAGGGACCGGTAATCTACGCGAGCAGTACTTC. Amino acids: CASSLGGTGNLREQYF.

The chain recombines TRBV28 with TRBJ2-7; possibly TRBD2 for D (6 bases). Per germline, CDR1 MDHEN and CDR2 SYDVKM. The V end lost 3 bases, the J end lost 2 bases, and 23 bases lay between the germline ends. The CDR3 is 18 residues long. The CDR3 reads CASSFPLPSNRRAYEQYF. The CDR3 DNA follows: TGTGCCAGCAGTTTTCCCCTCCCTAGCAATAGGAGGGCCTACGAGCAGTACTTC.